These 19 T cell receptor beta chains originate from one sample sequenced in a study of T cells in Graves' hyperthyroidism and ophthalmopathy. Using RNA transcripts as the source, TCR beta CDR3 regions were amplified. The HTBI primer set drove a first-round RT-PCR of the TCR CDR3. Each CDR3 protein gets one entry after TCRdb re-called the multiplex PCR reads with MiXCR. The table has fewer than 650,000 distinct CDR3 sequences, about 15% seen once. The sequencing sample was made of blood. The receptors originated from a woman in her forties with Graves' ophthalmopathy.

This clonotype appeared many times. The chain uses TRBV4-1 and TRBJ2-5; the D gene is possibly TRBD1 (6 bases). The V gene lost 4 bases and the J gene lost 0 bases, with 15 bases spanning the gap. Per germline, CDR1 MGHRA and CDR2 YSYEKL. This CDR3 has 16 residues. For the CDR3, the DNA is TGCGCCAGCAGCCCGACCACAGCAGGGGACCAAGAGACCCAGTACTTC. Its translation is CASSPTTAGDQETQYF.

This clonotype appeared a few times. The chain joins TRBV3-1 to TRBJ2-2; D uncertain. The V end lost 6 bases, the J end lost 2 bases, and 7 bases lay between the germline ends. The germline gives CDR1 LGHDT, CDR2 YNNKEL (reference sequence). CDR3 size: 13 residues. The CDR3 DNA reads as TGTGCCAGCAGTATCTATAACACCGGGGAGCTGTTTTTT. Amino acid sequence: CASSIYNTGELFF. Complete variable domain (other parts from reference TRBV3-1 and TRBJ2-2): DTAVSQTPKYLVTQMGNDKSIKCEQNLGHDTMYWYKQDSKKFLKIMFSYNNKELIINETVPNRFSPKSPDKAHLNLHINSLELGDSAVYFCASSIYNTGELFFGEGSRLTVL.

The sample holds many counts of this clonotype. The chain joins TRBV12-3 or TRBV12-4 to TRBJ1-6, with unresolved D. CDR3 size: 14 residues. V lost 6 bases and J lost 7, with 13 bases in between. This CDR3 is CASSTDGRNSPLHF. CDR3 DNA sequence: TGTGCCAGCAGCACCGACGGGCGGAATTCACCCCTCCACTTT.

This clonotype was seen once. A much larger clone is a single base away; this may be a read error. This sequence joins TRBV6-2 or TRBV6-3 and TRBJ2-2; D possibly corresponds to TRBD1 (6 bases). The V end lost 6 bases, the J end lost 4 bases, and 24 bases lay between the germline ends. CDR1 and CDR2 from the germline V gene are MNHEY and SVGEGT. The CDR3 has 18 residues. This CDR3 is CASSSSPGQGSLTGELFF. In DNA, the CDR3 is TGTGCCAGCAGCTCCTCCCCTGGGCAGGGGTCCCTCACCGGGGAGCTGTTTTTT.

In the case of this clonotype: A read error is likely, as this CDR3 ends without the conserved phenylalanine or tryptophan. This chain uses TRBV20-1 with TRBJ1-2, with D hard to call. Germline V CDR1 and CDR2: DFQATT, SNEGSKA (reference sequence). The CDR3 totals 13 residues. Trimming cost V 6 bases and J 2 bases, with 13 bases left between them. Here the CDR3 reads CSATKVGNYGYTS. CDR3 sequence (DNA): TGCAGTGCGACCAAAGTAGGGAACTATGGCTACACCTCC.

This clonotype occurred many times. The V call is TRBV12-3 or TRBV12-4, the J call TRBJ2-5, with TRBD2 identical over 7 bases. The CDR3 runs 15 residues. With V trimmed by 5 bases and J by 5 bases, 11 bases remained unmatched. Here the CDR3 reads CASSASGLSQETQYF. The CDR3 DNA is TGTGCCAGCAGTGCCTCGGGACTATCCCAGGAGACCCAGTACTTC.

This clonotype was counted ten times or more. The chain uses TRBV28 and TRBJ1-6, with unresolved D. CDR1 and CDR2 (germline): MDHEN, SYDVKM. Trimming cost V 3 bases and J 5 bases, with 11 bases left between them. CDR3 size: 15 residues. CDR3 DNA sequence: TGTGCCAGCAGTTTCCTCGGACGGGATAATTCACCCCTCCACTTT. Amino acid sequence: CASSFLGRDNSPLHF.

The chain combines TRBV6-1 with TRBJ1-1; possibly TRBD1 for D (6 bases). Germline assignment: CDR1 MNHNS and CDR2 SASEGT. V was pared by 6 bases and J by 10 bases, with 21 bases between. CDR3 length: 14 amino acids. DNA for the CDR3: TGTGCCAGCAGCTGGACAGCGCCTCCCTCTGGAGCTTTCTTT. It is translated as CASSWTAPPSGAFF.

This clonotype has ten or more counts. The rearrangement uses TRBV19 and TRBJ1-5; 8 bases are shared with TRBD1. Trimming removed 4 bases from V and 0 bases from J; junction bases left unmatched: 8. This CDR3 region has 17 residues. The germline V gene has CDR1 LNHDA and CDR2 SQIVND (reference sequence). As DNA, the CDR3 is TGTGCCAGTAGTAGGACGGGACAGGCTTATAGCAATCAGCCCCAGCATTTT. Encoded protein: CASSRTGQAYSNQPQHF.

This clonotype was counted ten times or more. The chain is built from TRBV24-1 and TRBJ2-2, with 8 bases aligning to TRBD1. V was clipped by 4 bases and J by 4 bases; unmatched bases: 10. Germline CDR1 KGHDR, CDR2 SFDVKD. This CDR3 has 17 amino acids. The CDR3, as DNA: TGTGCCACCAGTGACCCGACAGGGGCGGAGGGCACCGGGGAGCTGTTTTTT. It translates to CATSDPTGAEGTGELFF.

This clonotype was detected many times. This chain joins TRBV12-3 or TRBV12-4 and TRBJ2-5, with a weak D call TRBD2 (6 bases). This CDR3 comprises 14 residues. V lost 3 bases and J lost 1, with 9 bases in between. CDR3 residues: CASSFTSFQETQYF. For the CDR3, the DNA is TGTGCCAGCAGTTTTACTAGCTTCCAAGAGACCCAGTACTTC.

This clonotype has at least ten counts. The chain links TRBV28 to TRBJ2-7; either TRBD1 or TRBD2 may supply D (5 bases each). The CDR3 is 15 residues long. V lost 6 bases and J lost 3, with 18 bases in between. The germline CDR1 and CDR2 sequences are MDHEN and SYDVKM. The chain's CDR3 is CASSSIGAGNYEQYF. For the CDR3, the DNA is TGTGCCAGCAGCTCCATCGGGGCGGGCAACTACGAGCAGTACTTC. The full variable domain, rest sourced from reference TRBV28 and TRBJ2-7, is DVKVTQSSRYLVKRTGEKVFLECVQDMDHENMFWYRQDPGLGLRLIYFSYDVKMKEKGDIPEGYSVSREKKERFSLILESASTNQTSMYLCASSSIGAGNYEQYFGPGTRLTVT.

This clonotype has at least ten counts. The chain combines TRBV2 with TRBJ2-7; D uncertain. CDR3 length: 13 amino acids. CDR1 and CDR2 from the germline V gene are SNHLY and FYNNEI. V was cut by 3 bases and J by 0 bases, with 6 bases left in between. As DNA, the CDR3 is TGTGCCAGCAGTGAGACGACCTCCTACGAGCAGTACTTC. Protein: CASSETTSYEQYF.

The CDR3 DNA follows: TGCGCCAGCAGCCCCTCCCAGGGACAGGGGAACACTGAAGCTTTCTTT. Its translation is CASSPSQGQGNTEAFF. The chain is built from TRBV4-3 and TRBJ1-1, with 9 bases aligning to TRBD1. Germline loops: CDR1 LGHNA, CDR2 YSLEER. The CDR3 has 16 amino acids. After removal of 4 bases from V and 1 base from J, the junction contained 7 bases not matched to a gene.

The chain couples TRBV6-5 to TRBJ2-5; possible D gene TRBD2, 6 bases. Germline values: CDR1 MNHEY, CDR2 SVGAGI. The V end lost 2 bases, the J end lost 5 bases, and 9 bases lay between the germline ends. The CDR3 runs to 13 residues. Here the CDR3 DNA reads TGTGCCAGCAGTTACAGGGGAGGCGAGACCCAGTACTTC. Translating it yields CASSYRGGETQYF.

This clonotype was recorded many times. The chain has TRBV14 and TRBJ2-5, with D perhaps being TRBD1 or TRBD2 (5 bases each). V was pared by 7 bases and J by 7 bases, with 25 bases between. This CDR3 is 16 amino acids long. The germline CDR1 and CDR2 sequences are SGHDN and FVKESK. CDR3 residues: CASKTPFSGRLGTQYF. In DNA form, the CDR3 reads TGTGCCAGCAAAACCCCCTTTTCAGGGAGACTCGGGACCCAGTACTTC.

This clonotype was recorded many times. The chain employs TRBV19 and TRBJ1-1; D is undetermined. Per the germline V gene, CDR1 is LNHDA and CDR2 is SQIVND (reference sequence). The CDR3 length is 15 residues. Trimming took off 5 bases at V and 1 base at J, with 14 bases between the two ends. CDR3 protein: CASSLSWAANTEAFF. CDR3 in DNA: TGTGCCAGTAGTCTGTCGTGGGCGGCGAACACTGAAGCTTTCTTT.

This clonotype has a count of ten or more. This rearrangement joins TRBV20-1 to TRBJ2-7; a possible D gene is TRBD1 (7 bases). V was clipped by 5 bases and J by 5 bases, with 25 bases between them. The CDR3 loop spans 16 amino acids. Germline V lookup: CDR1 DFQATT, CDR2 SNEGSKA (reference sequence). This CDR3 is CSALQEGTVSIDEQYF. The CDR3 DNA follows: TGCAGTGCTCTACAGGAGGGGACAGTCAGTATCGACGAGCAGTACTTC.

This clonotype was detected ten times or more. The chain combines TRBV6-1 with TRBJ1-2; a possible D gene is TRBD1 (5 bases). V was shortened by 2 bases and J by 8 bases, with 15 bases between the two germline ends. CDR3 size: 14 residues. Germline V gene data show CDR1 as MNHNS and CDR2 as SASEGT. CDR3 nucleotide sequence: TGTGCCAGCAGTGAATTCGGGGCGACAGACGGCTACACCTTC. This encodes CASSEFGATDGYTF.